This T cell receptor (beta chain) was documented in a study of cytomegalovirus exposure and HLA in healthy donors. Study-wide points: Reports indicate that TCR beta sequences accurately predicted the HLA-A and HLA-B alleles of most subjects. Earlier findings revealed that most TCR beta V segments proved productive either about 87% or about 30% of the time. Cytomegalovirus-associated status was assigned to 164 TCR beta chains.

The germline gives CDR1 SNHLY, CDR2 FYNNEI. Trimming removed 7 bases from V and 4 bases from J; junction bases left unmatched: 7. The CDR3 consists of 13 residues. With respect to this clone: Its antigen is currently unknown.

Amplification used 60 Vbeta primers and 13 Jbeta primers. Repertoires were generated with immunoSEQ multiplex PCR, while TCRdb's copy carries only in-frame clones and drops some. Seen here are 120,000 to 150,000 clones, roughly four fifths observed once, and the top ten hold around 4.3%. This clonotype was sampled from a man aged 35-49 years in good health and CMV-seropositive. The genes are TRBV2 and TRBJ2-7, with TRBD2 matching over 7 bases. Sample: PBMCs. The CDR3 loop is CASTWSGDYEQYF. The CDR3 nucleotides are TGTGCCAGCACCTGGAGCGGGGATTACGAGCAGTACTTC.